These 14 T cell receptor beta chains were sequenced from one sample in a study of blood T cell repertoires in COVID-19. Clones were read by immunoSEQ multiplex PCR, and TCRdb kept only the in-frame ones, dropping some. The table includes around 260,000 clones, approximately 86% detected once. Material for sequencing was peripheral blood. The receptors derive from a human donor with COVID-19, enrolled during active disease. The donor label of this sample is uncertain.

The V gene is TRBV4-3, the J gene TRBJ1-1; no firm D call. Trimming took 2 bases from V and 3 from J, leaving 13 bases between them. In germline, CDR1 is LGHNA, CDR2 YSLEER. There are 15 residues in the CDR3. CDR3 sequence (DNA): TGCGCCAGCAGCCAATGGCCCCAGGTTGACACTGAAGCTTTCTTT. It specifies CASSQWPQVDTEAFF.

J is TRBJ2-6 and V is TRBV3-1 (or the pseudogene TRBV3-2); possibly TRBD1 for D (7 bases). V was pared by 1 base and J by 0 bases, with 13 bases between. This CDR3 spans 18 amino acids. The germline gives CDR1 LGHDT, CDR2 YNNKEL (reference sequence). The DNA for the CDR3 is TGTGCCAGCAGCCAAGTGACAGGGCGGGGCTCTGGGGCCAACGTCCTGACTTTC. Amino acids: CASSQVTGRGSGANVLTF.

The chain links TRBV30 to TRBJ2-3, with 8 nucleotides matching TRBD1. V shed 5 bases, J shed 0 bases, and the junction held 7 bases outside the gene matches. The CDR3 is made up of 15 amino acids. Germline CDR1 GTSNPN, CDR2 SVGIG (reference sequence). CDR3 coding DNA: TGTGCCTGGTCCGGGGACAGGTCGAGCACAGATACGCAGTATTTT. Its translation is CAWSGDRSSTDTQYF.

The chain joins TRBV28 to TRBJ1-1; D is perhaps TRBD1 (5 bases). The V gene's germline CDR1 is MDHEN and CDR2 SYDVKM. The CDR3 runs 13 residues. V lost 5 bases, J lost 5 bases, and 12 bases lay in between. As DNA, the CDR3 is TGTGCCAGCAGTGGGCAGGGTGGGACTGAAGCTTTCTTT. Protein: CASSGQGGTEAFF.

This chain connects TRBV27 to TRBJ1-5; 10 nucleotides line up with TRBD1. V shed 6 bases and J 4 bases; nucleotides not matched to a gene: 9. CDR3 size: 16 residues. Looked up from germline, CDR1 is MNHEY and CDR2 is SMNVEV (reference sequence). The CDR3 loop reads CASSVLPGQGNQPQHF. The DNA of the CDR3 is TGTGCCAGCAGCGTACTACCGGGACAGGGGAATCAGCCCCAGCATTTT.

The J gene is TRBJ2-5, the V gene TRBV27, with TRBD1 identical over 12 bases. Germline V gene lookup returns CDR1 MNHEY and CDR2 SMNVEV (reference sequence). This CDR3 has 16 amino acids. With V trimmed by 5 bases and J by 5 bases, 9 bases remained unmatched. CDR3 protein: CASSPGTGGFRETQYF. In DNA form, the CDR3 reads TGTGCCAGCAGTCCCGGGACAGGGGGCTTCCGGGAGACCCAGTACTTC.

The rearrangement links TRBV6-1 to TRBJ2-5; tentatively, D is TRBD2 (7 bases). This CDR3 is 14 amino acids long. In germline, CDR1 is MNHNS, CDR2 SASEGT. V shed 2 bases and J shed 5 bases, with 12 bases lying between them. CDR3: CASSESGGWETQYF. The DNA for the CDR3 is TGTGCCAGCAGTGAATCGGGGGGCTGGGAGACCCAGTACTTC.

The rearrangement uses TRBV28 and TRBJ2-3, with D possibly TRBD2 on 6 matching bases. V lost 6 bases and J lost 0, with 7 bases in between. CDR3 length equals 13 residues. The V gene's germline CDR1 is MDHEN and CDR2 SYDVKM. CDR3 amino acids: CASSRGSTDTQYF. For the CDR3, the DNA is TGTGCCAGCAGCCGGGGGAGCACAGATACGCAGTATTTT.

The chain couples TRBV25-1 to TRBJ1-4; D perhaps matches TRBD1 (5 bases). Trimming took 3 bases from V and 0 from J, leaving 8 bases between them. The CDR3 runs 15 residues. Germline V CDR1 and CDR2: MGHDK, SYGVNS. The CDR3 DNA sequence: TGTGCCAGCAGTGACCGGGGGGCAACTAATGAAAAACTGTTTTTT. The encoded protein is CASSDRGATNEKLFF.

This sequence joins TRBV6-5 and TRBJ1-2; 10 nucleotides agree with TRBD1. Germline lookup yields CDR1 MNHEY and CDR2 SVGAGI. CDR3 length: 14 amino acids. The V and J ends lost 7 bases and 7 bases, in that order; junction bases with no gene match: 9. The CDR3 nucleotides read TGTGCCAGCACTAGAGACAGGGGGCGGGGTGGCTACACCTTC. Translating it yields CASTRDRGRGGYTF.

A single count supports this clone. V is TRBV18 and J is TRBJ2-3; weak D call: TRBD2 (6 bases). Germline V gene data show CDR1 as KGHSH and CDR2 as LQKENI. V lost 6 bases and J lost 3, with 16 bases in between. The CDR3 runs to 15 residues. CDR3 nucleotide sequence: TGTGCCAGCTCGGCGGGACTCGCCTCGACAGATACGCAGTATTTT. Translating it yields CASSAGLASTDTQYF.

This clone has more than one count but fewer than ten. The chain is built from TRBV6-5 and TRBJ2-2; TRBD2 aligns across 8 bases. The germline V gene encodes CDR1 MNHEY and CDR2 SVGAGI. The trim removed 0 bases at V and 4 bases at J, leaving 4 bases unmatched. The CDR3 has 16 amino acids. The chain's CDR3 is CASSYSRLAGTGELFF. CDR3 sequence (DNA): TGTGCCAGCAGTTACTCGAGGCTAGCGGGCACCGGGGAGCTGTTTTTT.

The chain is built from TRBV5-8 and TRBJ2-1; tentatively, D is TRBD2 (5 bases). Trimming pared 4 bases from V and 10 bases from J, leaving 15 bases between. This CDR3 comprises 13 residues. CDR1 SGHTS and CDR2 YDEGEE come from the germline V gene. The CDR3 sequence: CASSNLYRGEQFF. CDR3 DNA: TGTGCCAGCAGCAATTTATACCGGGGAGAGCAGTTCTTC.

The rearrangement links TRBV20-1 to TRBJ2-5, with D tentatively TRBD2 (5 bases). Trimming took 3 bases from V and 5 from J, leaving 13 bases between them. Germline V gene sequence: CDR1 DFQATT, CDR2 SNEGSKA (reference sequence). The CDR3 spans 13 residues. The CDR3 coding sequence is TGCAGTGCTAGTCGGGGAAAACGGGAGACCCAGTACTTC. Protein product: CSASRGKRETQYF.